Each of the 21 T cell receptor beta chains below was sequenced from the same sample in a study of blood T cell repertoires in COVID-19. TCRdb keeps only in-frame clones here, not all; method: immunoSEQ multiplex PCR. This sample has some 15,000 clones, with around 77% found just once. The sample was peripheral blood. The receptors come from a human donor in a cohort sampled during active COVID-19.

CDR3 sequence: CASSLTAGEQPQHF. The CDR3 DNA reads as TGTGCCAGCAGCTTGACGGCAGGGGAACAGCCCCAGCATTTT. This chain joins TRBV5-5 and TRBJ1-5, with a possible D match to TRBD1 (6 bases). V was trimmed by 1 base and J by 7 bases, leaving 12 bases between them. The germline V gene encodes CDR1 SGHKS and CDR2 YYEKEE (reference sequence). The CDR3 contains 14 residues.

This sequence joins TRBV29-1 and TRBJ2-3, with unresolved D. The ends were cut back, 4 bases at V and 3 bases at J, with 8 bases in the middle. The CDR3 is 12 residues long. CDR1 and CDR2 from the germline V gene are SQVTM and ANQGSEA. The CDR3, as DNA: TGCAGCGTTGTCCCTCCTACAGATACGCAGTATTTT. Translated: CSVVPPTDTQYF.

The chain is built from TRBV10-3 and TRBJ2-3; 7 bases agree with TRBD2. This CDR3 comprises 13 residues. Losses at the gene ends were 6 bases for V and 3 bases for J; bases not matched to a gene: 3. CDR1 ENHRY and CDR2 SYGVKD come from the germline V gene. The CDR3: CAIRDGGTDTQYF. CDR3 coding DNA: TGTGCCATCAGGGACGGGGGGACAGATACGCAGTATTTT.

This rearrangement joins TRBV5-5 to TRBJ2-2, with D possibly matching TRBD2 (5 bases). The ends were cut back, 2 bases at V and 1 base at J, with 15 bases in the middle. This CDR3 comprises 17 residues. CDR1 and CDR2 (germline): SGHKS, YYEKEE (reference sequence). CDR3 nucleotide sequence: TGTGCCAGCAGCTTTTTCAGTCGCGGGTTGAACACCGGGGAGCTGTTTTTT. Residues: CASSFFSRGLNTGELFF.

The CDR3 region has the DNA TGTGCCAGCAGTGAAGCGGGTGGCAGGGTCTACGAGCAGTACTTC. It encodes CASSEAGGRVYEQYF. J is TRBJ2-7 and V is TRBV6-1; D may be TRBD1 (5 bases). This CDR3 contains 15 residues. V gave up 0 bases and J gave up 3 bases, with 12 bases separating them. The germline CDR1 and CDR2 sequences are MNHNS and SASEGT.

This CDR3 is CASSLGAGVNSPLHF. The CDR3 DNA follows: TGTGCCAGCAGCTTGGGGGCAGGGGTGAATTCACCCCTCCACTTT. The V gene is TRBV5-5, the J gene TRBJ1-6; tentative D call: TRBD1 (6 bases). This CDR3 is built from 15 residues. Trimming stripped 0 bases from V and 7 bases from J, with 11 bases between. From germline, CDR1 is SGHKS and CDR2 YYEKEE (reference sequence).

V gene TRBV6-5 combines with J gene TRBJ1-2, with D maybe TRBD1 (6 bases). Germline loops: CDR1 MNHEY, CDR2 SVGAGI. This CDR3 has 12 residues. With 6 bases removed from V and 6 bases from J, the gap between germline ends came to 11 bases. CDR3 region: CASSVDSNGYTF. The CDR3 DNA reads TGTGCCAGCAGCGTGGACAGCAATGGCTACACCTTC.

V usage is TRBV27 and J usage is TRBJ1-5; no clear D. Germline V CDR1 and CDR2: MNHEY, SMNVEV (reference sequence). This CDR3 is built from 13 residues. The germline V and J ends were trimmed by 7 bases and 3 bases, with 10 bases remaining between them. The CDR3 here is CASTAGSNQPQHF. The CDR3 DNA sequence: TGTGCCAGCACGGCAGGCTCCAATCAGCCCCAGCATTTT.

This clone was picked up a small number of times. CDR3 coding DNA: TGTGCCAGCAGCTTAAAGGGGTCAGCCCAGCATTTT. Translated: CASSLKGSAQHF. The chain combines TRBV11-2 with TRBJ1-5; D is perhaps TRBD1 (5 bases). The V gene lost 2 bases and the J gene lost 11 bases, with 10 bases spanning the gap. This CDR3 region has 12 residues. Germline CDR1 and CDR2: SGHAT and FQNNGV.

This rearrangement joins TRBV27 to TRBJ2-3; 12 bases are shared with TRBD1. Losses at the gene ends were 6 bases for V and 6 bases for J; bases not matched to a gene: 7. CDR3 length equals 15 residues. Germline CDR1 is MNHEY and CDR2 is SMNVEV (reference sequence). CDR3 in amino acids: CASSYRDRGRDTQYF. The CDR3 DNA reads as TGTGCCAGCAGCTACCGGGACAGGGGGCGGGATACGCAGTATTTT.

The table lists this clone with a few counts. The chain couples TRBV5-5 to TRBJ1-1, with 8 bases that match TRBD1. This CDR3 region has 13 residues. V dropped 4 bases and J dropped 11; count of bases not matched to a gene: 10. From germline, CDR1 is SGHKS and CDR2 YYEKEE (reference sequence). CDR3 sequence: CASSTGTGFGAFF. CDR3 nucleotides: TGTGCCAGCAGCACGGGGACAGGCTTTGGGGCTTTCTTT. Filled out from reference TRBV5-5 and TRBJ1-1, the complete variable domain reads DAGVTQSPTHLIKTRGQQVTLRCSPISGHKSVSWYQQVLGQGPQFIFQYYEKEERGRGNFPDRFSARQFPNYSSELNVNALLLGDSALYLCASSTGTGFGAFFGQGTRLTVV.

J is TRBJ2-5 and V is TRBV10-3; 9 bases fit TRBD2. The CDR3 is 17 amino acids. J gave up 3 bases and V 4 bases, and 12 bases lay outside the gene matches. The germline V gene has CDR1 ENHRY and CDR2 SYGVKD. DNA of the CDR3: TGTGCCATCAGTGCGTGGGTAGCGGGGGAACAGAAAGAGACCCAGTACTTC. As protein: CAISAWVAGEQKETQYF.

CDR3 sequence: CASSPRLAGGYEQYF. The CDR3 nucleotides are TGTGCCAGCAGTCCCCGACTAGCGGGAGGCTACGAGCAGTACTTC. The chain has TRBV27 and TRBJ2-7; 13 bases are shared with TRBD2. Trimming took 5 bases from V and 3 from J; bases not matched to a gene: 4. The CDR3 covers 15 residues. Germline V lookup: CDR1 MNHEY, CDR2 SMNVEV (reference sequence).

The table lists this clone with a few counts. The chain carries TRBV6-1 and TRBJ2-5; D ambiguous. V was clipped by 3 bases and J by 4 bases, with 6 bases between them. This CDR3 comprises 12 residues. From germline, CDR1 is MNHNS and CDR2 SASEGT. CDR3 sequence (DNA): TGTGCCAGCAGTGAGGCTTCAGAGACCCAGTACTTC. This sequence encodes CASSEASETQYF.

The chain uses TRBV2 and TRBJ2-2; 8 nucleotides line up with TRBD2. The CDR3 has 14 amino acids. Unmatched junction bases numbered 6, after V lost 10 bases and J lost 2 bases. Germline V gives CDR1 SNHLY, CDR2 FYNNEI. For the CDR3, the DNA is TGTGCCACCCCCGGGGGGGGCAACACCGGGGAGCTGTTTTTT. Translated: CATPGGGNTGELFF.

The chain combines TRBV27 with TRBJ2-3, with 7 bases fitting TRBD1. CDR3 length equals 17 residues. Trimming removed 4 bases from V and 2 bases from J; junction bases left unmatched: 12. Germline loops: CDR1 MNHEY, CDR2 SMNVEV (reference sequence). CDR3 DNA sequence: TGTGCCAGCAGTTGGGGGACAGTACGACAAGTCACAGATACGCAGTATTTT. Translated: CASSWGTVRQVTDTQYF.

V is TRBV28 and J is TRBJ2-2; 9 bases align to TRBD1. Per germline, CDR1 MDHEN and CDR2 SYDVKM. Germline trimming cut 2 bases from V and 3 bases from J; bases unmatched to any gene: 4. The CDR3 contains 16 residues. CDR3 protein: CASSLTTGGDTGELFF. The CDR3, as DNA: TGTGCCAGCAGTTTAACGACAGGGGGGGACACCGGGGAGCTGTTTTTT.

The rearrangement uses TRBV2 and TRBJ2-5, with D maybe TRBD2 (5 bases). Germline loops: CDR1 SNHLY, CDR2 FYNNEI. V lost 6 bases and J lost 0, with 11 bases in between. The CDR3 runs 14 residues. CDR3 amino acids: CASRDSQYQETQYF. The CDR3 coding sequence is TGTGCCAGCAGGGACTCGCAGTACCAAGAGACCCAGTACTTC.

The J gene is TRBJ1-1, the V gene TRBV30, with no clear D. Germline V lookup: CDR1 GTSNPN, CDR2 SVGIG (reference sequence). CDR3 length: 15 residues. Trimming removed 0 bases at V and 2 bases at J, with 13 bases between. DNA for the CDR3: TGTGCCTGGAGTGTAGGTACCCTGACTAACACTGAAGCTTTCTTT. Residues: CAWSVGTLTNTEAFF.

The V gene is TRBV6-6, the J gene TRBJ2-7; 12 bases are a match to TRBD2. This CDR3 has 14 residues. Germline lookup yields CDR1 MNHNY and CDR2 SVGAGI (reference sequence). The junction had 6 bases not matched to a gene; V was cut back by 7 bases and J by 5 bases. The CDR3 bases are TGTGCCAGCAAGCTAGCGGGAGGGGGAAACGAGCAGTACTTC. This codes for CASKLAGGGNEQYF.

Here the CDR3 DNA reads TGCAGCGTCCTCATGGGATTCACGGGGATGAACACTGAAGCTTTCTTT. Translating gives CSVLMGFTGMNTEAFF. The chain couples TRBV29-1 to TRBJ1-1; D gene uncertain. This CDR3 is 16 amino acids long. Trimming took off 6 bases at V and 0 bases at J, with 20 bases between the two ends. The germline CDR1 and CDR2 sequences are SQVTM and ANQGSEA.